This T cell receptor (beta chain) was observed in a study of graft-versus-host responses after intestinal transplantation. Overall study: All recipients were given anti-thymocyte globulin induction, and tacrolimus and steroids were then administered for about three years.

About this clone itself: Its target is unknown.

Profiled with immunoSEQ multiplex PCR; TCRdb holds only in-frame clones, not every one. The sample contains 84,000 or so clones, more than 75% of which appear only once. V was trimmed by 0 bases and J by 7 bases, leaving 15 bases between them. The CDR3 runs to 15 residues. The V gene's germline CDR1 is LNHNV and CDR2 YYDKDF (reference sequence). This TCR was sampled from a human donor who was the organ donor for an intestinal transplant. The chain has TRBV15 and TRBJ1-2, with D possibly TRBD1 on 5 matching bases. Sample: unstimulated CD8+ T cells sorted from spleen or lymph node cells, taken before transplant. The CDR3 coding sequence is TGTGCCACCAGCAGAGATTTGGGGGTAGGGGTTGGCTACACCTTC. It yields the protein CATSRDLGVGVGYTF.